This T cell receptor (beta chain) was identified in a study of blood T cell dynamics during melanoma immunotherapy. Study-level background: Standard first-line treatment here was pembrolizumab or nivolumab plus ipilimumab in metastatic melanoma.

Study-wide results and caveats: Unlike progressors, later disease-control patients had W3 repertoires gaining clonality or diversity.

The time point denotes: pre-treatment baseline. Apart from a couple of fast progressors, RECIST 1.1 response was judged 12 weeks post-infusion. The V segment lost 7 bases and the J segment 11 bases; nucleotides outside the gene matches: 17. This CDR3 has 14 residues. Germline-derived CDR1 and CDR2 are SGHTA and FQGNSA. Every bulk PBMC sample received the same 350 ng of DNA. TCRdb's copy holds only in-frame clones and misses some; the assay was immunoSEQ multiplex PCR. This sample carries approximately 9,600 clones, 89% of them seen once, and the ten largest clones take roughly 7.4%. In the case of this clone: What it recognizes is unknown.

The clonotype originates from a human donor with melanoma. The gene calls are TRBV7-2 and TRBJ2-7; the match to TRBD1 covers 7 bases. Here the sequenced sample was blood, taken from a patient treated with checkpoint blockade. CDR3 in DNA: TGTGCCAGCACCACACAGGGGACGGAACTACGGAAGTACTTC. Protein: CASTTQGTELRKYF.